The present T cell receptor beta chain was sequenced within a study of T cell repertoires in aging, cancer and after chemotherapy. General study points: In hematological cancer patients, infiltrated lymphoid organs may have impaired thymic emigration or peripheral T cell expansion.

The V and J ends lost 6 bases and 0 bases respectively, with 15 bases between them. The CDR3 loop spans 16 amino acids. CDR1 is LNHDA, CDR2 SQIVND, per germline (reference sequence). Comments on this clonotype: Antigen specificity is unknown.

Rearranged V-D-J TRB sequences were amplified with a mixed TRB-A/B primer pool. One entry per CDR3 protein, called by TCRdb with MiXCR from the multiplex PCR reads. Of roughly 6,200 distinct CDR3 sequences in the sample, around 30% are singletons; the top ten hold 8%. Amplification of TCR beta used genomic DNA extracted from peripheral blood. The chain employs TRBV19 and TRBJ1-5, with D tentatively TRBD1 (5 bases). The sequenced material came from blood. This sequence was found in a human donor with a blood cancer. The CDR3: CASSWTLRFSNQPQHF. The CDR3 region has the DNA TGTGCCAGTAGCTGGACACTGAGGTTTAGCAATCAGCCCCAGCATTTT.